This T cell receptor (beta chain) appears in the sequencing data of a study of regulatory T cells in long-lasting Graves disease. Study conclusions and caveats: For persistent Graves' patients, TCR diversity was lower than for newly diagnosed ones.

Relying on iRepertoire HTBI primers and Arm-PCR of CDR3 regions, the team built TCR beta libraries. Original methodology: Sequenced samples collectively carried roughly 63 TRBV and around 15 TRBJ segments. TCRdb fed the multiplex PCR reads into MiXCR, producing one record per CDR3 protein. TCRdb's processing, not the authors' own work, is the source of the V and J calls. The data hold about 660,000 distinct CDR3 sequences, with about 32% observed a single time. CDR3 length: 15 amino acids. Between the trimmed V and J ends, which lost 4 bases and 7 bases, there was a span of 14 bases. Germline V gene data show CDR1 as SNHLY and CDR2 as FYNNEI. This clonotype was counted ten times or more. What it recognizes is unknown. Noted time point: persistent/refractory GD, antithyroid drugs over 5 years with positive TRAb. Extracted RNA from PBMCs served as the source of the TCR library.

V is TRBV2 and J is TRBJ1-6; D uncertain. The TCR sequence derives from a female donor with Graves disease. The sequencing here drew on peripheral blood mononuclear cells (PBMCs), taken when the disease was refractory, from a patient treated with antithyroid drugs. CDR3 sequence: CASSVKLSANSPLHF. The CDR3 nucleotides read TGTGCCAGCAGTGTAAAGCTGTCGGCCAATTCACCCCTCCACTTT.